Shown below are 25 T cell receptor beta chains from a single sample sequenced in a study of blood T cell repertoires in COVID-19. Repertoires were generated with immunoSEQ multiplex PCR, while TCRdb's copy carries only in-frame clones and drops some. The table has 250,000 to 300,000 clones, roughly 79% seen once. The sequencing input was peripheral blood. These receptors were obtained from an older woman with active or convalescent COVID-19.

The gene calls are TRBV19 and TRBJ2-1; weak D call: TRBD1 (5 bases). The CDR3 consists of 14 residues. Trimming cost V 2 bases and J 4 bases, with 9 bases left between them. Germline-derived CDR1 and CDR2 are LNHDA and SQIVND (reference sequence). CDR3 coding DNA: TGTGCCAGTAGTATATCAGGGTTTTACAATGAGCAGTTCTTC. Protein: CASSISGFYNEQFF.

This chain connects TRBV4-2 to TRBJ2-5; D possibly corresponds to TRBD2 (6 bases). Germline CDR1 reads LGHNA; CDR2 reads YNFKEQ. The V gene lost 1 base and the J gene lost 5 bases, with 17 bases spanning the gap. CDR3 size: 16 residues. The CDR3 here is CASSQGERLVRETQYF. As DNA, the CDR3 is TGTGCCAGCAGCCAAGGTGAAAGACTAGTCCGCGAGACCCAGTACTTC.

The CDR3 is CASSFDRDTDTQYF. CDR3 sequence (DNA): TGTGCCAGCAGCTTCGACAGGGACACAGATACGCAGTATTTT. The rearrangement joins TRBV12-1 to TRBJ2-3; whether TRBD1, the table's D call, matches the DNA was not checked. TRBV12-1 counts as a pseudogene. The CDR3 is 14 amino acids.

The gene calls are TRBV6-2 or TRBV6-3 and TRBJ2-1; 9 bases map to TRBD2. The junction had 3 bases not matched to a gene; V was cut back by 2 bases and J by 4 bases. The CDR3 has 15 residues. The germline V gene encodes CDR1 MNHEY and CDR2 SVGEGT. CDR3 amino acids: CASSYGGGGYNEQFF. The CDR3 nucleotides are TGTGCCAGCAGTTACGGCGGGGGGGGGTACAATGAGCAGTTCTTC.

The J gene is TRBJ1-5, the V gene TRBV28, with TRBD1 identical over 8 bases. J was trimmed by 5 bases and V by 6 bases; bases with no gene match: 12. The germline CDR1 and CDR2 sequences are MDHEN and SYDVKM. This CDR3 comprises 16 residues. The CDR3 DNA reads TGTGCCAGCAGCCCCCACGTTGGGGGACAGGATCAGCCCCAGCATTTT. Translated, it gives CASSPHVGGQDQPQHF.

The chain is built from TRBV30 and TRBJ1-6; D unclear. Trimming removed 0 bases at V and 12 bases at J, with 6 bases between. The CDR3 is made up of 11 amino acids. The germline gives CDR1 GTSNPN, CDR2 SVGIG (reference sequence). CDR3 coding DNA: TGTGCCTGGAGTGTACTTGGACCCCTCCACTTT. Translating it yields CAWSVLGPLHF.

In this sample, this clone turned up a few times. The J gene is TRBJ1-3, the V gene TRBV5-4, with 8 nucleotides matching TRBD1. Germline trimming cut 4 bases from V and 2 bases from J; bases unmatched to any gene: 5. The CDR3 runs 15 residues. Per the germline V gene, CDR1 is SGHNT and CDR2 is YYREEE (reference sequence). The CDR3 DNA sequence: TGTGCCAGCAGCAGGCAGGGGGCAGCTGGAAACACCATATATTTT. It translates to CASSRQGAAGNTIYF.

The CDR3 DNA reads TGTGCCAGCAGCGGCGACAGGGGGCTGAATGAAAAACTGTTTTTT. Protein product: CASSGDRGLNEKLFF. The chain uses TRBV9 and TRBJ1-4, with 10 nucleotides matching TRBD1. The germline gives CDR1 SGDLS, CDR2 YYNGEE. Trimming took 3 bases from V and 5 from J; bases not matched to a gene: 4. The CDR3 extends over 15 amino acids.

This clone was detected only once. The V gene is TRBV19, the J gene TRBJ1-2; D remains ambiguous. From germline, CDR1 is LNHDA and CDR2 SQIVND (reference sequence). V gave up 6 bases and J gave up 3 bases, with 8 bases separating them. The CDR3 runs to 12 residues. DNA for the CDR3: TGTGCCAGTAGCAGTTTCTACTATGGCTACACCTTC. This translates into CASSSFYYGYTF.

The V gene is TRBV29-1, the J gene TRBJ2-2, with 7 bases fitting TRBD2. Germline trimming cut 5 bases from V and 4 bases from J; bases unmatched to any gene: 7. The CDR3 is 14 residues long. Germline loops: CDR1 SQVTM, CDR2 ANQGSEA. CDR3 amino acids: CSVSRAGVTGELFF. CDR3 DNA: TGCAGCGTTTCGCGGGCGGGAGTCACCGGGGAGCTGTTTTTT.

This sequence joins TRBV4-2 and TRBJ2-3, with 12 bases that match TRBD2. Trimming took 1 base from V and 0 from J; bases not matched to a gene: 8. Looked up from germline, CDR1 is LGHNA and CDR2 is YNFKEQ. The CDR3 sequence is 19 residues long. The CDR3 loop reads CASSQVRLAGGPSTDTQYF. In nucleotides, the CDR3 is TGTGCCAGCAGCCAAGTCAGGCTAGCGGGGGGGCCTAGCACAGATACGCAGTATTTT.

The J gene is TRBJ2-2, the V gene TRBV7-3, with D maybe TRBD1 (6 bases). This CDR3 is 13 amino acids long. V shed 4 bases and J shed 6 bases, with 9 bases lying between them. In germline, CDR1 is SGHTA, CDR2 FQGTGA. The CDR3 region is CASSSNRAGELFF. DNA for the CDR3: TGTGCCAGCAGCTCAAACAGGGCCGGGGAGCTGTTTTTT. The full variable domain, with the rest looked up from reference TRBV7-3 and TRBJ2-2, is GAGVSQTPSNKVTEKGKYVELRCDPISGHTALYWYRQSLGQGPEFLIYFQGTGAADDSGLPNDRFFAVRPEGSVSTLKIQRTERGDSAVYLCASSSNRAGELFFGEGSRLTVL.

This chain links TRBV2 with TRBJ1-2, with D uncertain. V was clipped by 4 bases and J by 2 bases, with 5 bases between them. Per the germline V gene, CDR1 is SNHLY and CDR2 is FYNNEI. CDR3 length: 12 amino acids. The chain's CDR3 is CASSALNYGYTF. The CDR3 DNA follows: TGTGCCAGCAGTGCTCTAAACTATGGCTACACCTTC.

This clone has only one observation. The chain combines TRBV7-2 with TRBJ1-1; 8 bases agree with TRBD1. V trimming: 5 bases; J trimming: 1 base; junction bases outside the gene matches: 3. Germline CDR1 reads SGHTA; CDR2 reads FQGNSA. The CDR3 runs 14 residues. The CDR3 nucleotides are TGTGCCAGCAGCCGGGGGACAGGGAACACTGAAGCTTTCTTT. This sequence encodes CASSRGTGNTEAFF.

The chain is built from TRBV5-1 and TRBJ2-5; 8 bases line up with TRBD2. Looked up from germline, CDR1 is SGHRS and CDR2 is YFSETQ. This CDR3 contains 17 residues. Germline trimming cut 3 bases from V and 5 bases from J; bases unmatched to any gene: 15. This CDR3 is CASSSTGTRDVSETQYF. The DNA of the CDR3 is TGCGCCAGCAGCTCGACCGGGACTAGAGATGTTTCGGAGACCCAGTACTTC.

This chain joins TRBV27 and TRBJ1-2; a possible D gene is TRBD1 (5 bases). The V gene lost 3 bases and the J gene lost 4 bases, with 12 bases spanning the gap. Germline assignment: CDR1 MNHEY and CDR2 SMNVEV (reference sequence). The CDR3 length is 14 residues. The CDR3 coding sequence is TGTGCCAGCAGTTTTGCGGGACGTATCTATGGCTACACCTTC. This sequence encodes CASSFAGRIYGYTF.

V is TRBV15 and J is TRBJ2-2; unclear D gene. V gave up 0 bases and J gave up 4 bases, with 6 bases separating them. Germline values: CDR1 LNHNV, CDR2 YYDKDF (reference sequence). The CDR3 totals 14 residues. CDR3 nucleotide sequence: TGTGCCACCAGCAGAGACAGAGGCACCGGGGAGCTGTTTTTT. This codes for CATSRDRGTGELFF.

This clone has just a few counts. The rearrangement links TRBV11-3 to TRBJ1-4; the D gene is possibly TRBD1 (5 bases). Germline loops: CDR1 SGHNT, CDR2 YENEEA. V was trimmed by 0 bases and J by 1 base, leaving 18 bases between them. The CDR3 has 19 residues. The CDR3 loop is CASSLEPGGTSGTNEKLFF. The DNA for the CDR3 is TGTGCCAGCAGCTTAGAACCCGGGGGAACGAGCGGAACTAATGAAAAACTGTTTTTT.

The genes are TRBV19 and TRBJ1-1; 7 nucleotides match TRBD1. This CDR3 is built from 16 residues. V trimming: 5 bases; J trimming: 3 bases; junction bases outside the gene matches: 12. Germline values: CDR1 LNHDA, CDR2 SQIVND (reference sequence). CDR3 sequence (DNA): TGTGCCAGTAGTTCCCGGACAGGCGCCGATTACACTGAAGCTTTCTTT. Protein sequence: CASSSRTGADYTEAFF. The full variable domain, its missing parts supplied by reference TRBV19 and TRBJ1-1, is DGGITQSPKYLFRKEGQNVTLSCEQNLNHDAMYWYRQDPGQGLRLIYYSQIVNDFQKGDIAEGYSVSREKKESFPLTVTSAQKNPTAFYLCASSSRTGADYTEAFFGQGTRLTVV.

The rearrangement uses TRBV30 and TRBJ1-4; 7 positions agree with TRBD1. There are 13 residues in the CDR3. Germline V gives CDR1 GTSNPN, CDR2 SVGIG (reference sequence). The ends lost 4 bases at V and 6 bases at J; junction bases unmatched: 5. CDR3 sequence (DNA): TGTGCCTGGAACCTAAGGGGGCATGAAAAACTGTTTTTT. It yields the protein CAWNLRGHEKLFF.

The chain's CDR3 is CASSTLPGSTDTQYF. DNA for the CDR3: TGTGCCAGCAGCACCCTCCCAGGGAGCACAGATACGCAGTATTTT. The chain links TRBV6-5 to TRBJ2-3; D perhaps matches TRBD1 (5 bases). Deletions cut 6 bases from V and 0 bases from J, with 13 bases between. The CDR3 spans 15 residues. Germline CDR1 reads MNHEY; CDR2 reads SVGAGI.

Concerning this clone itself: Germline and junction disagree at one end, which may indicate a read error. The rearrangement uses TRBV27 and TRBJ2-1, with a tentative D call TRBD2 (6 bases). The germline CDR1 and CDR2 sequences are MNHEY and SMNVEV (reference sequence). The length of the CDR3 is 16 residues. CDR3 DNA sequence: TGTGCCAGCAGTCTATCGCCCGGGACTCCTTTTGCTGAGCAGTTCTTC. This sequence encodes CASSLSPGTPFAEQFF.

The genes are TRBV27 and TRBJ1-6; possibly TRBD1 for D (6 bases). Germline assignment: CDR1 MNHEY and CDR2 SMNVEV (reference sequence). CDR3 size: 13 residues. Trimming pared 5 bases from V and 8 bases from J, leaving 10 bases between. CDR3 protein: CASSVHRDSPLHF. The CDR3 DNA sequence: TGTGCCAGCAGTGTTCACAGGGATTCACCCCTCCACTTT.

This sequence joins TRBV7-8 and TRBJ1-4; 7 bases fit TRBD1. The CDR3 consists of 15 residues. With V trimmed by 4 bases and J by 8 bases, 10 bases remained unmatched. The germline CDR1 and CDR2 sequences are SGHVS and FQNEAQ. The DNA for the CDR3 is TGTGCCAGCAGCTCGGACGGACAGGCCGGCGAAAAACTGTTTTTT. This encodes CASSSDGQAGEKLFF.

CDR3 sequence: CASSLYGGQLGSNQPQHF. Written as DNA, the CDR3 is TGTGCCAGCAGTTTATATGGGGGCCAGTTGGGTAGCAATCAGCCCCAGCATTTT. The rearrangement links TRBV28 to TRBJ1-5; weak D call: TRBD1 (6 bases). Trimming removed 1 base at V and 0 bases at J, with 16 bases between. This CDR3 comprises 18 residues. The germline gives CDR1 MDHEN, CDR2 SYDVKM.